These 15 T cell receptor beta chains were sequenced from one sample in a study of T cells expressing NK-cell markers. TCRdb reprocessed the 5' RACE reads and reports one entry per CDR3 protein, with no DNA. This table lists about 150,000 distinct CDR3 sequences. Source material: blood T cells: a sorted CD56 or NKG2C T cell subset, CD4+ or CD8+ T cells, or bulk PBMC T cells (not recorded which). These receptor sequences come from a man between 18 and 29 years old in good health.

This rearrangement joins TRBV24-1 to TRBJ1-5; TCRdb returns TRBD1, unconfirmable since there is no DNA. This CDR3 is 16 amino acids long. Germline V gene data show CDR1 as KGHDR and CDR2 as SFDVKD. The CDR3: CATSVRPGDSNQPQHF.

The rearrangement uses TRBV10-2 and TRBJ1-2; as DNA is missing, the TRBD1 call by TCRdb cannot be tested. The CDR3 runs 13 residues. Germline CDR1 and CDR2: WSHSY and SAAADI. CDR3 region: CASSDSDSYGYTF.

The rearrangement joins TRBV10-3 to TRBJ2-1; with no DNA, the TCRdb D assignment of TRBD1 cannot be verified. Germline loops: CDR1 ENHRY, CDR2 SYGVKD. This CDR3 is built from 18 residues. Here the CDR3 reads CAISESSGVRSSYNEQFF.

This rearrangement joins TRBV15 to TRBJ2-3; with no DNA, the TCRdb D assignment of TRBD1 cannot be verified. Looked up from germline, CDR1 is LNHNV and CDR2 is YYDKDF (reference sequence). This CDR3 comprises 16 residues. CDR3 residues: CATSREGTPGSDTQYF.

The J gene is TRBJ2-1, the V gene TRBV5-4; the TRBD1 assignment by TCRdb is unverifiable without DNA. CDR1 and CDR2 (germline): SGHNT, YYREEE (reference sequence). The CDR3 totals 11 residues. This chain's CDR3 is CASSRGYEQFF.

The chain uses TRBV14 and TRBJ2-7; lacking DNA, the TRBD2 call made by TCRdb goes unchecked. The germline V gene has CDR1 SGHDN and CDR2 FVKESK. The CDR3 length is 14 residues. The CDR3 sequence is CASSAQAGSYEQYF.

The V gene is TRBV29-1, the J gene TRBJ1-2; TCRdb reports TRBD1, a call that lacks DNA to check it against. The V gene's germline CDR1 is SQVTM and CDR2 ANQGSEA. CDR3 length equals 13 residues. The CDR3 sequence: CSAVGGTNYGYTF.

The rearrangement joins TRBV4-3 to TRBJ2-7; TCRdb names TRBD2, which stays unverified in the absence of DNA. The CDR3 extends over 16 amino acids. Germline CDR1 is LGHNA and CDR2 is YSLEER. CDR3 in amino acids: CASSQSTSGSSYEQYF.

The J gene is TRBJ2-4, the V gene TRBV3-1; the TRBD2 assignment by TCRdb is unverifiable without DNA. From germline, CDR1 is LGHDT and CDR2 YNNKEL (reference sequence). This CDR3 contains 15 residues. CDR3 sequence reads: CASSQEGLEENIQYF.

This chain joins TRBV7-9 and TRBJ2-1; the TRBD1 assignment by TCRdb is unverifiable without DNA. The CDR3 sequence is 11 residues long. Germline-derived CDR1 and CDR2 are SEHNR and FQNEAQ (reference sequence). The CDR3 region is CASKGGYEQFF. The full variable domain, with the rest looked up from reference TRBV7-9 and TRBJ2-1, is DTGVSQNPRHKITKRGQNVTFRCDPISEHNRLYWYRQTLGQGPEFLTYFQNEAQLEKSRLLSDRFSAERPKGSFSTLEIQRTEQGDSAMYLCASKGGYEQFFGPGTRLTVL.

The genes are TRBV20-1 and TRBJ1-5. Per the germline V gene, CDR1 is DFQATT and CDR2 is SNEGSKA (reference sequence). The CDR3 has 19 amino acids. The CDR3 region is CSARDLPAGGAYSNQPQHF.

This chain's CDR3 is CASSQQVSYEQYF. V and J are TRBV4-3 and TRBJ2-7. The CDR3 extends over 13 amino acids. Germline lookup yields CDR1 LGHNA and CDR2 YSLEER.

This sequence joins TRBV7-2 and TRBJ2-3; TCRdb proposes TRBD2, but this gene call is untestable without DNA. CDR3 length: 15 amino acids. Germline V CDR1 and CDR2: SGHTA, FQGNSA. CDR3 sequence: CASSLMREMTDTQYF.

The V and J genes are TRBV11-2 and TRBJ2-3; TCRdb calls TRBD2, which cannot be checked without DNA. The CDR3 contains 15 residues. Germline V gives CDR1 SGHAT, CDR2 FQNNGV. The CDR3 sequence is CASRLLAGGIDTQYF.

V and J are TRBV5-4 and TRBJ2-2; checking the TCRdb D call of TRBD2 is not possible without DNA. There are 15 residues in the CDR3. The germline CDR1 and CDR2 sequences are SGHNT and YYREEE (reference sequence). The CDR3 loop reads CASSLLAGGPGELFF.